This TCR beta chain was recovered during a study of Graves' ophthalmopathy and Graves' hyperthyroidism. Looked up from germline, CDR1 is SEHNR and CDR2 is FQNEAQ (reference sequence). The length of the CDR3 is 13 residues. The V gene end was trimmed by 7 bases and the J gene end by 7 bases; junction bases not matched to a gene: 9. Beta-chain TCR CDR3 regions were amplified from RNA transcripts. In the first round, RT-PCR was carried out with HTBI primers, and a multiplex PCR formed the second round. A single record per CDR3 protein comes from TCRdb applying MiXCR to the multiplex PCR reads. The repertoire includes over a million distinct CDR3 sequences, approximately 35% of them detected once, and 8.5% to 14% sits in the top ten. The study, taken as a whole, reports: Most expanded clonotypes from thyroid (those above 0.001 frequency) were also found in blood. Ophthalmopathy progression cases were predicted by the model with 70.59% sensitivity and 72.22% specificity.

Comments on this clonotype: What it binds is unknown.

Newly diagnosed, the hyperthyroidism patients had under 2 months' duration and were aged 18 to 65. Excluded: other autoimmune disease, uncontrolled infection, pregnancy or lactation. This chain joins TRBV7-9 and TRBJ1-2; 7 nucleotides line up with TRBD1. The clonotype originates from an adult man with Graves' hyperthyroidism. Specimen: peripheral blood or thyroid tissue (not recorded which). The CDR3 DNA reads TGTGCCAGCATCAAACAGGGGATCGCTGGCTACACCTTC. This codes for CASIKQGIAGYTF.